The T cell receptor beta chain under discussion was sequenced for a study of OX40 agonist ivuxolimab in advanced cancers. Background on the study: Cohort: roughly 80% men, mean age about 62, aged roughly 23 to 79.

Only in-frame clones appear in the TCRdb table, and some are missing; sequencing was by immunoSEQ multiplex PCR. Seen here are about 38,000 clones, approximately 80% observed once, and the top ten hold about 12%. General study findings and limits: There were, on average, more expanded clones in CD8+ T cells than in CD4+. Blood T cells, both CD4+ and CD8+, expanded clonally by week 6 at 0.1 to 3.0 mg/kg.

This CDR3 contains 11 residues. The V and J ends lost 3 bases and 9 bases respectively, with 6 bases between them. In germline, CDR1 is SNHLY, CDR2 FYNNEI. Note on this clone: What it recognizes is unknown.

At baseline, cycle 4 day 1, and cycle 7 day 1, blood was sampled. The source of this sequence is an adult with an advanced solid tumor such as melanoma, head and neck, liver or kidney cancer. The sequencing here drew on CD4+ or CD8+ T cells sorted from blood, taken in a trial of the OX40 agonist ivuxolimab. The rearrangement joins TRBV2 to TRBJ1-5; no clear D gene. The CDR3: CASSDGAPQHF. The CDR3 coding sequence is TGTGCCAGCAGTGACGGTGCGCCCCAGCATTTT.